Listed here is a single T cell receptor beta chain. The target antigen is unknown. CDR1 is SGHNT and CDR2 is YYREEE in the germline V gene (reference sequence). This CDR3 comprises 12 residues. V lost 0 bases and J 7 bases, leaving 7 bases between the germline ends. The protocol was immunoSEQ multiplex PCR, while the TCRdb copy is restricted to in-frame clones and leaves out a portion. Here the sample spans 25,000 to 35,000 clones, roughly nine tenths being singletons. The sample originates from a study of T cell responses to AZD1222 COVID-19 vaccine. The wider study: Samples with a second dose at about 4 or about 12 weeks were pooled together.

Study observations and caveats: Only a handful of AZD1222 recipients, more than 5 in all, had baseline seropositivity. Unmutated variant regions reportedly attract nearly half of all spike-specific TCRs. A rise in Spike-specific TCR breadth and depth followed two AZD1222 doses.

Sequences were derived from peripheral blood, sampled on day 0 of AZD1222 vaccination. The receptor was isolated from an adult in good health. This chain uses TRBV5-4 with TRBJ2-5; TRBD2 is a possible D gene (5 bases). The chain's CDR3 is CASSLAAGTQYF. The CDR3 nucleotides are TGTGCCAGCAGCTTGGCCGCGGGGACCCAGTACTTC.